These 20 T cell receptor beta chains were all obtained from the same sample, sequenced in a study of control samples from healthy donors and cancer patients. The data were produced by immunoSEQ multiplex PCR, yet TCRdb's version contains in-frame clones alone and is incomplete. The table lists 40,000 to 55,000 clones, about 89% of them singletons. The sample consisted of PBMCs. The receptors come from a woman aged 55-69 years with lung cancer.

The chain recombines TRBV20-1 with TRBJ1-4; D uncertain. In germline, CDR1 is DFQATT, CDR2 SNEGSKA (reference sequence). There are 14 residues in the CDR3. V was trimmed by 3 bases and J by 4 bases, leaving 12 bases between them. The CDR3 DNA reads as TGCAGTGCTAGTTCGGACGGACGTAATGAAAAACTGTTTTTT. Its protein product is CSASSDGRNEKLFF.

The chain links TRBV5-1 to TRBJ2-1; D is possibly TRBD1 (6 bases). The CDR3 is 12 residues long. Trimming cost V 4 bases and J 6 bases, with 8 bases left between them. CDR1 is SGHRS and CDR2 is YFSETQ in the germline V gene. CDR3 sequence (DNA): TGCGCCAGCAGCCTACAGGGCAATGAGCAGTTCTTC. Translation gives CASSLQGNEQFF.

The chain recombines TRBV11-3 with TRBJ2-3; D not certain. The CDR3 sequence is 13 residues long. The germline gives CDR1 SGHNT, CDR2 YENEEA. Trimming shortened V by 1 base and J by 4 bases, and 6 bases separated the two germline ends. CDR3 coding DNA: TGTGCCAGCAGCTTAGGCTCCGCAGATACGCAGTATTTT. Its protein is CASSLGSADTQYF.

This chain joins TRBV4-1 and TRBJ2-1; 7 bases are shared with TRBD1. The V gene's germline CDR1 is MGHRA and CDR2 YSYEKL. The CDR3 is made up of 16 amino acids. V was clipped by 0 bases and J by 1 base; unmatched bases: 3. The CDR3 here is CASSQEGQWSYNEQFF. CDR3 coding DNA: TGCGCCAGCAGCCAAGAGGGACAGTGGTCCTACAATGAGCAGTTCTTC.

The chain employs TRBV11-1 and TRBJ1-1; 7 positions agree with TRBD1. Trimming removed 7 bases from V and 1 base from J; junction bases left unmatched: 6. Germline loops: CDR1 SGHAT, CDR2 FQDESV (reference sequence). The CDR3 is 14 residues long. This chain's CDR3 is CASTPDRANTEAFF. CDR3 nucleotides: TGTGCCAGCACCCCAGACAGGGCGAACACTGAAGCTTTCTTT. The variable domain in full, with the rest retrieved from reference TRBV11-1 and TRBJ1-1, is EAEVAQSPRYKITEKSQAVAFWCDPISGHATLYWYRQILGQGPELLVQFQDESVVDDSQLPKDRFSAERLKGVDSTLKIQPAELGDSAMYLCASTPDRANTEAFFGQGTRLTVV.

The chain joins TRBV29-1 to TRBJ2-7; D possibly uses TRBD1 or TRBD2 (7 bases each). This CDR3 contains 14 residues. Germline V lookup: CDR1 SQVTM, CDR2 ANQGSEA. V lost 6 bases and J lost 6, with 21 bases in between. The CDR3 region has the DNA TGCAGCGTGTGGGCCCAGGGGGGGGGCGGCGAGCAGTACTTC. Its protein product is CSVWAQGGGGEQYF.

The chain uses TRBV9 and TRBJ2-1, with D unclear. The germline CDR1 and CDR2 sequences are SGDLS and YYNGEE. Trimming removed 0 bases from V and 0 bases from J, with 7 bases in between. This CDR3 is 15 amino acids long. The CDR3 region is CASSVGPSSYNEQFF. In nucleotides, the CDR3 is TGTGCCAGCAGCGTAGGGCCTAGCTCCTACAATGAGCAGTTCTTC.

This clone has just one count. V and J are TRBV9 and TRBJ2-1; TRBD2 matches 10 bases. The V gene end was trimmed by 3 bases and the J gene end by 1 base; junction bases not matched to a gene: 7. CDR1 and CDR2 from the germline V gene are SGDLS and YYNGEE. This CDR3 is 17 amino acids long. DNA for the CDR3: TGTGCCAGCAGCGCCAGAGGGACTAGCGTATCCTACAATGAGCAGTTCTTC. Its translation is CASSARGTSVSYNEQFF. Variable domain in full (rest from reference TRBV9 and TRBJ2-1): DSGVTQTPKHLITATGQRVTLRCSPRSGDLSVYWYQQSLDQGLQFLIQYYNGEERAKGNILERFSAQQFPDLHSELNLSSLELGDSALYFCASSARGTSVSYNEQFFGPGTRLTVL.

The J gene is TRBJ1-1, the V gene TRBV4-2, with a weak D call TRBD1 (6 bases). The CDR3 totals 15 residues. Germline CDR1 is LGHNA and CDR2 is YNFKEQ. V lost 0 bases, J lost 1 base, and 9 bases lay in between. The DNA for the CDR3 is TGTGCCAGCAGCCAAGACGGGGGGCGGAACACTGAAGCTTTCTTT. Amino acids: CASSQDGGRNTEAFF.

This chain links TRBV5-1 with TRBJ1-1; D is unclear. CDR1 is SGHRS, CDR2 YFSETQ, per germline. This CDR3 contains 15 residues. V dropped 7 bases and J dropped 0 bases, with 16 bases sitting between them. The CDR3 sequence is CASGLSISLNTEAFF. CDR3 DNA: TGCGCCAGCGGATTATCTATCAGTTTGAACACTGAAGCTTTCTTT.

In its sample, this clone was seen once. This chain connects TRBV18 to TRBJ2-7; D is ambiguous. Trimming took 2 bases from V and 7 from J, leaving 9 bases between them. Germline V gene sequence: CDR1 KGHSH, CDR2 LQKENI. CDR3 length equals 12 residues. The CDR3 DNA is TGTGCCAGCTCACCAGGGATTGGTGAGCAGTACTTC. Amino acid sequence: CASSPGIGEQYF.

As concerns this clone: This sample also contains other DNA sequences that code for the same CDR3. The rearrangement links TRBV6-2 or TRBV6-3 to TRBJ1-1; D is perhaps TRBD1 (5 bases). This CDR3 has 13 residues. Trimming stripped 6 bases from V and 1 base from J, with 9 bases between. Germline CDR1 reads MNHEY; CDR2 reads SVGEGT. Written as DNA, the CDR3 is TGTGCCAGCAGCTGGGGACGGAACACTGAAGCTTTCTTT. Its translation is CASSWGRNTEAFF.

The chain uses TRBV13 and TRBJ2-2, with D maybe TRBD1 (6 bases). V lost 6 bases, J lost 0 bases, and 14 bases lay in between. Germline lookup yields CDR1 PRHDT and CDR2 FYEKMQ (reference sequence). The CDR3 is 16 amino acids. CDR3 sequence reads: CASSFTEGANTGELFF. The CDR3 nucleotides read TGTGCCAGCAGTTTTACCGAGGGGGCGAACACCGGGGAGCTGTTTTTT.

The chain recombines TRBV6-5 with TRBJ2-7; no clear D. Trimming removed 4 bases from V and 1 base from J, with 11 bases in between. The CDR3 spans 14 residues. Germline values: CDR1 MNHEY, CDR2 SVGAGI. The CDR3 spells CASSSMISSYEQYF. Written as DNA, the CDR3 is TGTGCCAGCAGTTCCATGATATCGTCCTACGAGCAGTACTTC.

The rearrangement joins TRBV5-6 to TRBJ1-6; 7 bases map to TRBD1. The CDR3 length is 12 residues. The trim removed 3 bases at V and 9 bases at J, leaving 0 bases unmatched. Germline CDR1 is SGHDT and CDR2 is YYEEEE. DNA of the CDR3: TGTGCCAGCAGCTACAGGGGTTCACCCCTCCACTTT. It yields the protein CASSYRGSPLHF.

The rearrangement joins TRBV27 to TRBJ1-1; D call uncertain. The CDR3 runs 14 residues. In germline, CDR1 is MNHEY, CDR2 SMNVEV (reference sequence). Between the trimmed V and J ends, which lost 7 bases and 0 bases, there was a span of 12 bases. The DNA of the CDR3 is TGTGCCAGCAAGAGGTACGGCATGAACACTGAAGCTTTCTTT. Its protein is CASKRYGMNTEAFF.

The V and J genes are TRBV5-1 and TRBJ1-3; 7 nucleotides match TRBD1. The germline V gene encodes CDR1 SGHRS and CDR2 YFSETQ. Trimming took 0 bases from V and 2 from J; bases not matched to a gene: 2. The CDR3 contains 15 residues. Here the CDR3 reads CASSLDRGAGNTIYF. In DNA form, the CDR3 reads TGCGCCAGCAGCTTGGACAGGGGTGCTGGAAACACCATATATTTT.

The chain couples TRBV9 to TRBJ1-6, with D hard to call. The CDR3 covers 13 residues. The ends were cut back, 4 bases at V and 10 bases at J, with 12 bases in the middle. Germline V gene sequence: CDR1 SGDLS, CDR2 YYNGEE. In DNA, the CDR3 is TGTGCCAGCAGCTCTTCACGGCGGTCACCCCTCCACTTT. It is translated as CASSSSRRSPLHF.

This rearrangement joins TRBV7-6 to TRBJ2-5; no clear D gene. Germline-derived CDR1 and CDR2 are SGHVS and FNYEAQ. Trimming took off 1 base at V and 2 bases at J, with 8 bases between the two ends. CDR3 length equals 14 residues. The CDR3 DNA sequence: TGTGCCAGCAGCTTAGTCCCAGCGCAAGAGACCCAGTACTTC. Protein sequence: CASSLVPAQETQYF.

The rearrangement links TRBV6-1 to TRBJ2-3; D assignment may be TRBD1 or TRBD2 (5 bases each). Trimming removed 3 bases from V and 4 bases from J, with 8 bases in between. This CDR3 has 13 residues. Germline V gene sequence: CDR1 MNHNS, CDR2 SASEGT. CDR3 DNA: TGTGCCAGCAGTGAGGGGGTGGCAGATACGCAGTATTTT. It codes for CASSEGVADTQYF.